This passage covers 12 T cell receptor beta chains from one sample sequenced in a study of shared clonotypes between healthy human individuals. Assay used: immunoSEQ multiplex PCR; TCRdb lists only in-frame clones, some missing. The sample yields a few million clones, approximately 95% seen once. The specimen was naive CD4+ T cells from PBMCs. The subset: CD45RA+ positively selected. These receptors all stem from a man younger than 30 in good health. Some clones in this sample may be carry-over from other donors' samples.

The rearrangement links TRBV25-1 to TRBJ1-2; 8 bases align to TRBD1. From germline, CDR1 is MGHDK and CDR2 SYGVNS. The CDR3 is 16 amino acids. J gave up 8 bases and V 3 bases, and 14 bases lay outside the gene matches. The CDR3 nucleotides are TGTGCCAGCAGTGACCGCGCCGGGACAGGTTTCGTGGGCTACACCTTC. The encoded protein is CASSDRAGTGFVGYTF.

This chain connects TRBV5-5 to TRBJ1-3, with D possibly being TRBD1 (5 bases). The germline V and J ends were trimmed by 2 bases and 6 bases, with 18 bases remaining between them. The CDR3 runs 16 residues. Germline V gene lookup returns CDR1 SGHKS and CDR2 YYEKEE (reference sequence). CDR3 in amino acids: CASSFTGPQGVNTIYF. The CDR3 bases are TGTGCCAGCAGCTTTACCGGGCCTCAGGGAGTAAACACCATATATTTT.

This clone was seen only once. The rearrangement joins TRBV28 to TRBJ2-7, with a possible D match to TRBD2 (7 bases). This CDR3 region has 16 residues. The germline V and J ends were trimmed by 5 bases and 3 bases, with 20 bases remaining between them. The germline CDR1 and CDR2 sequences are MDHEN and SYDVKM. Here the CDR3 reads CASSQGGRRDIYEQYF. CDR3 DNA: TGTGCCAGCAGTCAGGGAGGGAGGCGGGACATCTACGAGCAGTACTTC.

The chain recombines TRBV7-2 with TRBJ2-3; 9 bases line up with TRBD1. There are 13 residues in the CDR3. The V and J ends lost 5 bases and 5 bases, in that order; junction bases with no gene match: 2. The germline V gene encodes CDR1 SGHTA and CDR2 FQGNSA. CDR3 DNA: TGTGCCAGCAGCGGACAGGGGATAGATACGCAGTATTTT. Translated, it gives CASSGQGIDTQYF. Full variable domain (missing parts from reference TRBV7-2 and TRBJ2-3): GAGVSQSPSNKVTEKGKDVELRCDPISGHTALYWYRQSLGQGLEFLIYFQGNSAPDKSGLPSDRFSAERTGGSVSTLTIQRTQQEDSAVYLCASSGQGIDTQYFGPGTRLTVL.

The gene calls are TRBV6-5 and TRBJ2-7; weak D call: TRBD1 (6 bases). V lost 1 base and J lost 7, with 11 bases in between. This CDR3 spans 13 amino acids. Germline CDR1 reads MNHEY; CDR2 reads SVGAGI. CDR3 amino acids: CASSYYRAGEQYF. The DNA of the CDR3 is TGTGCCAGCAGTTACTACAGGGCTGGGGAGCAGTACTTC.

This clone was seen just once. The genes are TRBV7-2 and TRBJ2-7; TRBD1 or TRBD2 may be the D gene (5 bases each). Trimming removed 5 bases from V and 6 bases from J, with 17 bases in between. Germline V CDR1 and CDR2: SGHTA, FQGNSA. The CDR3 sequence is 14 residues long. The CDR3 nucleotides read TGTGCCAGCAGCCCCCGGGAAGGGACCAGCGAGCAGTACTTC. It specifies CASSPREGTSEQYF.

This sequence joins TRBV6-5 and TRBJ2-3; D not resolved. The V gene lost 6 bases and the J gene lost 3 bases, with 7 bases spanning the gap. Germline CDR1 MNHEY, CDR2 SVGAGI. This CDR3 spans 12 amino acids. The CDR3 DNA follows: TGTGCCAGCAGCTCGGCGACAGATACGCAGTATTTT. This translates into CASSSATDTQYF.

The rearrangement uses TRBV6-1 and TRBJ2-4, with 8 bases lining up with TRBD1. The CDR3 totals 16 residues. Unmatched junction bases numbered 5, after V lost 4 bases and J lost 0 bases. CDR1 MNHNS and CDR2 SASEGT come from the germline V gene. CDR3 nucleotides: TGTGCCAGCAGTGGTAGGGACAGGCTAGCCAAAAACATTCAGTACTTC. It yields the protein CASSGRDRLAKNIQYF.

The rearrangement links TRBV7-6 to TRBJ2-7, with TRBD2 identical over 7 bases. J gave up 5 bases and V 2 bases, and 6 bases lay outside the gene matches. CDR1 is SGHVS, CDR2 FNYEAQ, per germline. The CDR3 loop spans 14 amino acids. Here the CDR3 DNA reads TGTGCCAGCAGCTTACGCCGGGGGGAAGACGAGCAGTACTTC. Translating it yields CASSLRRGEDEQYF.

The rearrangement uses TRBV28 and TRBJ2-1, with D maybe TRBD2 (5 bases). V shed 7 bases and J shed 6 bases, with 16 bases lying between them. Germline CDR1 is MDHEN and CDR2 is SYDVKM. The CDR3 is 14 amino acids. The CDR3 bases are TGTGCCAGCACCGGGGTAATCCTGGGCAATGAGCAGTTCTTC. It yields the protein CASTGVILGNEQFF.

This clone was seen a few times. The chain has TRBV9 and TRBJ1-1; D is possibly TRBD1 (6 bases). There are 16 residues in the CDR3. Trimming took 3 bases from V and 0 from J, leaving 15 bases between them. From germline, CDR1 is SGDLS and CDR2 YYNGEE. CDR3 region: CASSDARGGLNTEAFF. DNA for the CDR3: TGTGCCAGCAGCGACGCGAGGGGGGGTTTGAACACTGAAGCTTTCTTT.

V and J are TRBV27 and TRBJ1-2, with D tentatively TRBD1 (5 bases). Germline lookup yields CDR1 MNHEY and CDR2 SMNVEV (reference sequence). V gave up 3 bases and J gave up 6 bases, with 17 bases separating them. The CDR3 is 15 residues long. The CDR3 loop is CASSFWGRELDGYTF. The CDR3 DNA follows: TGTGCCAGCAGTTTTTGGGGCAGGGAACTGGATGGCTACACCTTC.